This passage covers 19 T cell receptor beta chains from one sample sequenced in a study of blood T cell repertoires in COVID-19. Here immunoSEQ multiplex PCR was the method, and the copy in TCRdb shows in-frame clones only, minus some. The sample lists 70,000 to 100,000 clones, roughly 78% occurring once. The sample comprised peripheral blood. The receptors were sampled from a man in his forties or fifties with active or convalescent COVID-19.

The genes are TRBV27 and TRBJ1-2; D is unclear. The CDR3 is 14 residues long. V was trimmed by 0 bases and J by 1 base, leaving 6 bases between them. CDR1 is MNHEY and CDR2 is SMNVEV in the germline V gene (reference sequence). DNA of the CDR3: TGTGCCAGCAGTTTATCCCGGGATAACTATGGCTACACCTTC. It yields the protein CASSLSRDNYGYTF.

For the CDR3, the DNA is TGTGCCAGCAGCTTAGCCCCGCGGGGTCGTCCCGGGGAGCTGTTTTTT. This translates into CASSLAPRGRPGELFF. The rearrangement uses TRBV7-9 and TRBJ2-2; weak D call: TRBD2 (6 bases). The CDR3 spans 16 residues. V was trimmed by 0 bases and J by 6 bases, leaving 14 bases between them. CDR1 is SEHNR and CDR2 is FQNEAQ in the germline V gene (reference sequence).

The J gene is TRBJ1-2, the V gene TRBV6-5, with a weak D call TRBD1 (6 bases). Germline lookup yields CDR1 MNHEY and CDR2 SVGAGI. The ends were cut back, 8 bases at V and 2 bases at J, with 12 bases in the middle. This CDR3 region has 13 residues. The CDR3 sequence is CASARTANYGYTF. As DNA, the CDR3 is TGTGCCAGCGCTAGGACAGCGAACTATGGCTACACCTTC.

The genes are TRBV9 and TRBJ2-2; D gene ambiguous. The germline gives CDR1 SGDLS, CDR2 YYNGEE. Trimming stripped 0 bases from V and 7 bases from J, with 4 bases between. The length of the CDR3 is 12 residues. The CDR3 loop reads CASSVAGGELFF. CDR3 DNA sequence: TGTGCCAGCAGCGTAGCCGGCGGGGAGCTGTTTTTT. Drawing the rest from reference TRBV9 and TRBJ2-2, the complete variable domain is DSGVTQTPKHLITATGQRVTLRCSPRSGDLSVYWYQQSLDQGLQFLIQYYNGEERAKGNILERFSAQQFPDLHSELNLSSLELGDSALYFCASSVAGGELFFGEGSRLTVL.

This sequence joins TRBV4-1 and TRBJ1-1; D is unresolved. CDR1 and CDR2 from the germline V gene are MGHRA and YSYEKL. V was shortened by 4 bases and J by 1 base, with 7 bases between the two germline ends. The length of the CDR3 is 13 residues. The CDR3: CASSPRENTEAFF. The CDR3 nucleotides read TGCGCCAGCAGCCCCCGGGAGAACACTGAAGCTTTCTTT.

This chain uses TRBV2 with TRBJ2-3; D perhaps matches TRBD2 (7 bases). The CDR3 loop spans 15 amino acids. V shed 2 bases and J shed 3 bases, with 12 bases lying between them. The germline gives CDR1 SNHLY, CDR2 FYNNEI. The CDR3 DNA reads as TGTGCCAGCAGTGAACGGGGGCGGGGGACAGATACGCAGTATTTT. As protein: CASSERGRGTDTQYF. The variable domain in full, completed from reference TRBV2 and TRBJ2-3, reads EPEVTQTPSHQVTQMGQEVILRCVPISNHLYFYWYRQILGQKVEFLVSFYNNEISEKSEIFDDQFSVERPDGSNFTLKIRSTKLEDSAMYFCASSERGRGTDTQYFGPGTRLTVL.

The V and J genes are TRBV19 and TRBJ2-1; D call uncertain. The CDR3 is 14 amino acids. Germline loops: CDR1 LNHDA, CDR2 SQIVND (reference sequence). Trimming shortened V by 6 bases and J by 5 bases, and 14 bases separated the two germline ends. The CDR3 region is CASRTKHWDNEQFF. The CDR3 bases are TGTGCCAGTAGGACAAAACACTGGGACAATGAGCAGTTCTTC.

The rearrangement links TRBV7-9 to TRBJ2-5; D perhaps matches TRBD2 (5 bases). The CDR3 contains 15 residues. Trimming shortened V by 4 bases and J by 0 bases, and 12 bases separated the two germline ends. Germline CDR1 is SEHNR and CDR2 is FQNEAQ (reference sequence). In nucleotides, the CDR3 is TGTGCCAGCAGCTCCCGGCCGAGGGACCAAGAGACCCAGTACTTC. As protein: CASSSRPRDQETQYF.

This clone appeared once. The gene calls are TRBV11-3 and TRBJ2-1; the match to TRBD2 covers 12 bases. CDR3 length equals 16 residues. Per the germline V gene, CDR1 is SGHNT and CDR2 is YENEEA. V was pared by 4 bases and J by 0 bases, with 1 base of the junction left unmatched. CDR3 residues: CASSSSGGASYNEQFF. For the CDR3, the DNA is TGTGCCAGCAGCTCTAGCGGGGGGGCCTCCTACAATGAGCAGTTCTTC.

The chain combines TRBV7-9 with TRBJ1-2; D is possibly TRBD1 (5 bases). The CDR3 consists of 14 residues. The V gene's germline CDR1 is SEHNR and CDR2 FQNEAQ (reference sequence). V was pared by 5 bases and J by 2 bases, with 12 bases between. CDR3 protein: CASSTAGGNYGYTF. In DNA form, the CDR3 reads TGTGCCAGCAGCACCGCGGGGGGAAACTATGGCTACACCTTC.

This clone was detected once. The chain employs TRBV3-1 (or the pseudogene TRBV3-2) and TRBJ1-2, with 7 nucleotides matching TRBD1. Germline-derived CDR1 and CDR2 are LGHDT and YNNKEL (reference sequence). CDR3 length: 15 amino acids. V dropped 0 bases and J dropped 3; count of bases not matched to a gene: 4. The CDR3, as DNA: TGTGCCAGCAGCCAAGAACAGGACAGGTACTATGGCTACACCTTC. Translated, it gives CASSQEQDRYYGYTF.

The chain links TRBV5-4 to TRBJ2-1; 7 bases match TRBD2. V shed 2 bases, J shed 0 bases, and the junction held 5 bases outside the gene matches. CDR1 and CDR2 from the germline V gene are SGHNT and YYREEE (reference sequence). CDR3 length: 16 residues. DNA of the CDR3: TGTGCCAGCAGCTTCGGGGGGATTAGCTCCTACAATGAGCAGTTCTTC. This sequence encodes CASSFGGISSYNEQFF.

The CDR3 coding sequence is TGTGCCAGCAACGCCGGGGACAGGGCCGCAGATACGCAGTATTTT. Its translation is CASNAGDRAADTQYF. The chain has TRBV2 and TRBJ2-3; 9 bases match TRBD1. J was trimmed by 4 bases and V by 7 bases; bases with no gene match: 9. Germline-derived CDR1 and CDR2 are SNHLY and FYNNEI. This CDR3 contains 15 residues.

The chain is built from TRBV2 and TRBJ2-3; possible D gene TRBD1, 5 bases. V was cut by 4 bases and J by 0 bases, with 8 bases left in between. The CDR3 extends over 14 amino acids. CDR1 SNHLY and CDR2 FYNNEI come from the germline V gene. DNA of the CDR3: TGTGCCAGCAGTGGACAGACTAGCACAGATACGCAGTATTTT. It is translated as CASSGQTSTDTQYF. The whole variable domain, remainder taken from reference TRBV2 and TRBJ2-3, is EPEVTQTPSHQVTQMGQEVILRCVPISNHLYFYWYRQILGQKVEFLVSFYNNEISEKSEIFDDQFSVERPDGSNFTLKIRSTKLEDSAMYFCASSGQTSTDTQYFGPGTRLTVL.

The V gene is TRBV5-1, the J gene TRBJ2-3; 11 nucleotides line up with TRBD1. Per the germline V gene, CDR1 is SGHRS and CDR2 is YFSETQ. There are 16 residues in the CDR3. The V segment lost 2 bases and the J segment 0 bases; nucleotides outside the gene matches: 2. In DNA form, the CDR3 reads TGCGCCAGCAGCTTAGGACAGGGGGCTAGCACAGATACGCAGTATTTT. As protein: CASSLGQGASTDTQYF. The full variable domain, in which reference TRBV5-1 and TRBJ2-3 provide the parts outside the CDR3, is KAGVTQTPRYLIKTRGQQVTLSCSPISGHRSVSWYQQTPGQGLQFLFEYFSETQRNKGNFPGRFSGRQFSNSRSEMNVSTLELGDSALYLCASSLGQGASTDTQYFGPGTRLTVL.

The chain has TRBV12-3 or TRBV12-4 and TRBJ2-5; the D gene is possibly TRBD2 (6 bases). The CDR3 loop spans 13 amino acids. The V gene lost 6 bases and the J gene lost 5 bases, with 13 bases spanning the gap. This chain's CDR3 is CASSTGSKETQYF. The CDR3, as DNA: TGTGCCAGCAGCACCGGGAGCAAGGAGACCCAGTACTTC.

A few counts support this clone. CDR3 bases: TGTGCCAGCAGCCACCGACAGGGGGCGGAGACCCAGTACTTC. Its protein product is CASSHRQGAETQYF. The chain joins TRBV3-1 (or the pseudogene TRBV3-2) to TRBJ2-5; the match to TRBD1 covers 10 bases. J was trimmed by 5 bases and V by 3 bases; bases with no gene match: 3. This CDR3 has 14 amino acids. Looked up from germline, CDR1 is LGHDT and CDR2 is YNNKEL (reference sequence).

The CDR3 region has the DNA TGTGCCAGCTCACCACCGACTCCCGGTTATACCTACGAGCAGTACGTC. It translates to CASSPPTPGYTYEQYV. J is TRBJ2-7 and V is TRBV18, with D hard to call. The V end lost 0 bases, the J end lost 2 bases, and 14 bases lay between the germline ends. Germline loops: CDR1 KGHSH, CDR2 LQKENI. The CDR3 contains 16 residues.

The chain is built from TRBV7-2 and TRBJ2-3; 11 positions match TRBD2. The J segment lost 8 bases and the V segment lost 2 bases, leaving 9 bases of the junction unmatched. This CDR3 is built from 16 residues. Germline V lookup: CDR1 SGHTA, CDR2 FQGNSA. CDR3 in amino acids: CASSLTGLAVLVTQYF. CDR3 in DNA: TGTGCCAGCAGCTTAACGGGACTAGCGGTGCTAGTTACGCAGTATTTT.